This TCR beta chain was retrieved from a study of blood T cell repertoires in COVID-19. At the level of the study: Both acute and convalescent COVID-19 samples were obtained from the United States, Italy and Spain. T cells, B-cell-depleted T cells, or PBMCs supplied cDNA or gDNA.

Germline values: CDR1 MDHEN, CDR2 SYDVKM. V was shortened by 5 bases and J by 1 base, with 20 bases between the two germline ends. This CDR3 comprises 17 residues. Under the authors' procedure: Quantification of nucleated cells was approximated via reference gene primer amplification. TCRdb's table, derived via immunoSEQ multiplex PCR, lists solely in-frame clones and lacks some. That table furnishes V, J and clone size, whereas the DNA furnished D and trimming. The sample lists around 170,000 clones, around 80% occurring once. The chain recombines TRBV28 with TRBJ1-1; tentatively, D is TRBD1 (6 bases). Sequenced input: peripheral blood. This clonotype was obtained from a man aged 25-45 years with active or convalescent COVID-19. The CDR3 DNA reads as TGTGCCAGCAGTCCAGCGCCCCTCAGGGGCAGGAACACTGAAGCTTTCTTT. Translation gives CASSPAPLRGRNTEAFF.